This passage covers 30 T cell receptor beta chains from one sample sequenced in a study of T cell changes during pregnancy in multiple sclerosis (dated by TCRdb to 2018 to 2020). Libraries were constructed by the immunoSEQ multiplex PCR assay. This immuneACCESS table, as held by TCRdb, lists in-frame sequences with V and J called but not all clones. Of the missing ones, under half trace to an unresolved V gene in checked studies; the others have no known cause. The sample table lists 40,000 to 55,000 clones, approximately 90% of them with a count of one. Clones ranked in the top ten supply approximately 8% of the sample. Sequencing was performed on CD8+ T cells from peripheral blood mononuclear cells, taken in the second trimester of pregnancy. These receptors originate from a female donor with multiple sclerosis, enrolled in a pregnancy study.

This chain joins TRBV29-1 and TRBJ2-6; a weak D match, TRBD2 (6 bases). The CDR3 loop spans 14 amino acids. Trimming removed 3 bases at V and 1 base at J, with 7 bases between. Germline V gives CDR1 SQVTM, CDR2 ANQGSEA. The CDR3 reads CSVEGGSGANVLTF. CDR3 DNA: TGCAGCGTTGAGGGGGGATCTGGGGCCAACGTCCTGACTTTC. Full variable domain (remainder filled in from reference TRBV29-1 and TRBJ2-6): SAVISQKPSRDICQRGTSLTIQCQVDSQVTMMFWYRQQPGQSLTLIATANQGSEATYESGFVIDKFPISRPNLTFSTLTVSNMSPEDSSIYLCSVEGGSGANVLTFGAGSRLTVL.

The chain carries TRBV9 and TRBJ2-5; TRBD2 matches at 10 bases. Germline V lookup: CDR1 SGDLS, CDR2 YYNGEE. The junction had 13 bases not matched to a gene; V was cut back by 4 bases and J by 7 bases. CDR3 length equals 16 residues. CDR3 protein: CASSPEGLAGAATQYF. The CDR3 coding sequence is TGTGCCAGCAGCCCTGAGGGCCTAGCGGGGGCCGCGACCCAGTACTTC.

This chain joins TRBV11-2 and TRBJ2-7, with 8 bases that match TRBD1. Germline lookup yields CDR1 SGHAT and CDR2 FQNNGV. The CDR3 has 14 residues. Trimming at V came to 6 bases and at J to 2 bases, leaving 6 bases not matched to a gene. DNA for the CDR3: TGTGCCAGCAGTTCAGGGACAGGAACCTACGAGCAGTACTTC. Translating gives CASSSGTGTYEQYF.

The chain couples TRBV5-1 to TRBJ2-1; no reliable D call. Trimming took 7 bases from V and 9 from J, leaving 17 bases between them. This CDR3 is built from 13 residues. The germline V gene has CDR1 SGHRS and CDR2 YFSETQ. The CDR3 region is CASGLEEESEQFF. The CDR3, as DNA: TGCGCCAGCGGCCTCGAAGAGGAGTCTGAGCAGTTCTTC.

The chain links TRBV7-9 to TRBJ1-4; 8 nucleotides agree with TRBD1. Germline V gene sequence: CDR1 SEHNR, CDR2 FQNEAQ (reference sequence). J was trimmed by 6 bases and V by 3 bases; bases with no gene match: 12. This CDR3 has 17 amino acids. Written as DNA, the CDR3 is TGTGCCAGCAGCTTGGACAGGGATTCGGTAGGGGATGAAAAACTGTTTTTT. Translation: CASSLDRDSVGDEKLFF.

The V call is TRBV29-1, the J call TRBJ2-5; the D gene is possibly TRBD2 (6 bases). Per the germline V gene, CDR1 is SQVTM and CDR2 is ANQGSEA. V lost 6 bases to trimming and J lost 1 base, with 12 bases between them. The CDR3 sequence is 13 residues long. In DNA form, the CDR3 reads TGCAGCGTCCCGGGACTTTTCCAAGAGACCCAGTACTTC. Translation: CSVPGLFQETQYF.

The rearrangement links TRBV29-1 to TRBJ2-5; D perhaps matches TRBD1 (5 bases). V dropped 7 bases and J dropped 1 base, with 10 bases sitting between them. CDR1 SQVTM and CDR2 ANQGSEA come from the germline V gene. This CDR3 is 12 amino acids long. This chain's CDR3 is CSAQGLQETQYF. As DNA, the CDR3 is TGCAGCGCTCAGGGCCTCCAAGAGACCCAGTACTTC.

The chain employs TRBV27 and TRBJ2-7; no reliable D call. Germline CDR1 reads MNHEY; CDR2 reads SMNVEV (reference sequence). This CDR3 comprises 14 residues. V was clipped by 3 bases and J by 0 bases, with 9 bases between them. CDR3 in DNA: TGTGCCAGCAGTTTCGGTCGGAGCTCCTACGAGCAGTACTTC. This gives the protein CASSFGRSSYEQYF.

This clone ranks as medium-sized (0.01 to 0.1%). In DNA, the CDR3 is TGCGCCAGCAGCCAAGATGGTGGGGGGATCACAGATACGCAGTATTTT. Translation gives CASSQDGGGITDTQYF. V gene TRBV4-1 combines with J gene TRBJ2-3; D is possibly TRBD2 (6 bases). There are 16 residues in the CDR3. Trimming shortened V by 0 bases and J by 2 bases, and 12 bases separated the two germline ends. CDR1 and CDR2 from the germline V gene are MGHRA and YSYEKL.

The J gene is TRBJ2-3, the V gene TRBV9; D remains ambiguous. V was clipped by 3 bases and J by 2 bases, with 7 bases between them. This CDR3 is 13 amino acids long. CDR1 SGDLS and CDR2 YYNGEE come from the germline V gene. In nucleotides, the CDR3 is TGTGCCAGCAGCGGCCCCTACACAGATACGCAGTATTTT. Its protein is CASSGPYTDTQYF.

J is TRBJ1-2 and V is TRBV9; 9 bases are a match to TRBD1. V shed 0 bases and J 4 bases; nucleotides not matched to a gene: 7. The CDR3 runs to 16 residues. Germline lookup yields CDR1 SGDLS and CDR2 YYNGEE. The CDR3 protein is CASSVEDRGLAYGYTF. DNA of the CDR3: TGTGCCAGCAGCGTAGAGGACAGGGGCTTGGCCTATGGCTACACCTTC.

This chain uses TRBV4-2 with TRBJ2-5, with D perhaps matching TRBD2 (6 bases). There are 17 residues in the CDR3. Germline lookup yields CDR1 LGHNA and CDR2 YNFKEQ. V was trimmed by 1 base and J by 5 bases, leaving 20 bases between them. CDR3 nucleotides: TGTGCCAGCAGCCAAGGGCTCGGCGGGGAGGCCGGGGAGACCCAGTACTTC. It translates to CASSQGLGGEAGETQYF.

The chain has TRBV30 and TRBJ2-7; D perhaps matches TRBD1 (6 bases). The V and J ends lost 4 bases and 6 bases respectively, with 10 bases between them. The CDR3 has 11 amino acids. In germline, CDR1 is GTSNPN, CDR2 SVGIG (reference sequence). The CDR3 bases are TGTGCCTGGACGGTAGGGGGCGAGCAGTACTTC. Translated: CAWTVGGEQYF.

The chain joins TRBV30 to TRBJ1-4; D not certain. Germline V lookup: CDR1 GTSNPN, CDR2 SVGIG (reference sequence). CDR3 size: 13 residues. The CDR3 DNA reads as TGTGCATCCGACTCGGGTTTAGGAGAAAAACTGTTTTTT. Translated: CASDSGLGEKLFF. Full variable domain (remainder filled in from reference TRBV30 and TRBJ1-4): SQTIHQWPATLVQPVGSPLSLECTVEGTSNPNLYWYRQAAGRGLQLLFYSVGIGQISSEVPQNLSASRPQDRQFILSSKKLLLSDSGFYLCASDSGLGEKLFFGSGTQLSVL.

This chain links TRBV29-1 with TRBJ2-1, with D unclear. V gave up 6 bases and J gave up 3 bases, with 6 bases separating them. Germline V gives CDR1 SQVTM, CDR2 ANQGSEA. The CDR3 contains 11 residues. CDR3 in DNA: TGCAGCGTGACTGACTACAATGAGCAGTTCTTC. Translated: CSVTDYNEQFF.

This chain joins TRBV7-9 and TRBJ1-1; TRBD1 might be the D (5 bases). Trimming pared 6 bases from V and 11 bases from J, leaving 13 bases between. This CDR3 has 11 residues. Germline V gene lookup returns CDR1 SEHNR and CDR2 FQNEAQ (reference sequence). The CDR3 spells CASRRDPEAFF. The CDR3 DNA sequence: TGTGCCAGCAGGCGGGACCCAGAGGCTTTCTTT. The variable domain in full, completed from reference TRBV7-9 and TRBJ1-1, reads DTGVSQNPRHKITKRGQNVTFRCDPISEHNRLYWYRQTLGQGPEFLTYFQNEAQLEKSRLLSDRFSAERPKGSFSTLEIQRTEQGDSAMYLCASRRDPEAFFGQGTRLTVV.

This chain connects TRBV5-1 to TRBJ2-1; D is uncertain. This CDR3 has 12 residues. Deletions cut 2 bases from V and 10 bases from J, with 10 bases between. Germline V gene lookup returns CDR1 SGHRS and CDR2 YFSETQ. CDR3 sequence: CASSFRPGEQFF. DNA for the CDR3: TGCGCCAGCAGCTTCCGACCAGGCGAGCAGTTCTTC.

The rearrangement uses TRBV7-8 and TRBJ2-5; D is undetermined. Germline V lookup: CDR1 SGHVS, CDR2 FQNEAQ. Trimming stripped 1 base from V and 4 bases from J, with 7 bases between. The CDR3 contains 13 residues. The CDR3 reads CASSLVGRETQYF. The CDR3 DNA follows: TGTGCCAGCAGCTTAGTCGGTCGAGAGACCCAGTACTTC.

The table lists this clone with a count of one. This sequence joins TRBV7-9 and TRBJ2-1, with 7 bases lining up with TRBD2. Trimming cost V 1 base and J 5 bases; bases outside gene matches: 11. The CDR3 spans 17 residues. Germline-derived CDR1 and CDR2 are SEHNR and FQNEAQ (reference sequence). This chain's CDR3 is CASSLDPTGGGNNEQFF. The DNA for the CDR3 is TGTGCCAGCAGCTTAGACCCCACGGGCGGGGGAAACAATGAGCAGTTCTTC.

The chain couples TRBV5-4 to TRBJ2-3; 8 bases are shared with TRBD2. This CDR3 spans 14 amino acids. Germline lookup yields CDR1 SGHNT and CDR2 YYREEE (reference sequence). V lost 5 bases and J lost 5; bases outside the gene matches: 7. CDR3 residues: CASRPPGGGDTQYF. Here the CDR3 DNA reads TGTGCCAGCAGACCACCGGGGGGGGGAGATACGCAGTATTTT.

The rearrangement uses TRBV7-9 and TRBJ2-1, with 8 bases aligning to TRBD2. Trimming removed 5 bases from V and 0 bases from J; junction bases left unmatched: 6. The CDR3 loop spans 16 amino acids. CDR1 SEHNR and CDR2 FQNEAQ come from the germline V gene (reference sequence). CDR3 amino acids: CASSPPSGSSYNEQFF. The DNA of the CDR3 is TGTGCCAGCAGCCCCCCAAGCGGGAGCTCCTACAATGAGCAGTTCTTC.

The chain uses TRBV5-1 and TRBJ2-2; D is uncertain. The CDR3 covers 15 residues. The V end lost 4 bases, the J end lost 1 base, and 11 bases lay between the germline ends. Germline assignment: CDR1 SGHRS and CDR2 YFSETQ. CDR3 in amino acids: CASSPLELNTGELFF. The CDR3 DNA sequence: TGCGCCAGCAGCCCGCTAGAACTGAACACCGGGGAGCTGTTTTTT.

In this sample, this clone turned up once. The chain employs TRBV6-6 and TRBJ2-3; 10 positions agree with TRBD2. The CDR3 covers 15 residues. Germline loops: CDR1 MNHNY, CDR2 SVGAGI (reference sequence). The J segment lost 5 bases and the V segment lost 4 bases, leaving 6 bases of the junction unmatched. The CDR3 sequence is CASSFQRGGQDTQYF. DNA for the CDR3: TGTGCCAGCAGTTTTCAGCGGGGGGGCCAAGATACGCAGTATTTT.

The chain combines TRBV13 with TRBJ2-6; TRBD1 agrees at 7 bases. Trimming at V came to 6 bases and at J to 0 bases, leaving 8 bases not matched to a gene. The germline gives CDR1 PRHDT, CDR2 FYEKMQ (reference sequence). This CDR3 is 17 amino acids long. CDR3 DNA: TGTGCCAGCAGTACCGGGACAGCCGCCTCTGGGGCCAACGTCCTGACTTTC. Translated: CASSTGTAASGANVLTF.

This clone was seen a single time. No conserved phenylalanine or tryptophan is present at the end of the CDR3, so a read error is the likely explanation. The chain links TRBV6-1 to TRBJ1-2; no firm D call. The CDR3 has 15 residues. In germline, CDR1 is MNHNS, CDR2 SASEGT. Trimming pared 0 bases from V and 8 bases from J, leaving 16 bases between. CDR3 in DNA: TGTGCCAGCAGTGAAGCTCCAGCTTCAATTTGGGGCTACACCTCC. Translated, it gives CASSEAPASIWGYTS.

There are a few counts of this clone. V usage is TRBV7-8 and J usage is TRBJ2-7; possible D gene TRBD1, 5 bases. This CDR3 is built from 15 residues. V was pared by 6 bases and J by 0 bases, with 15 bases between. Germline CDR1 SGHVS, CDR2 FQNEAQ. The CDR3 bases are TGTGCCAGCAGACCCCACCAGGGAATCTCCTACGAGCAGTACTTC. It specifies CASRPHQGISYEQYF.

The V gene is TRBV30, the J gene TRBJ2-7; tentative D call: TRBD1 (5 bases). Trimming took off 0 bases at V and 2 bases at J, with 11 bases between the two ends. CDR1 and CDR2 from the germline V gene are GTSNPN and SVGIG (reference sequence). The CDR3 is 14 residues long. The CDR3 DNA reads as TGTGCCTGGAGTGTACTTCAGGGTCCCTACGAGCAGTACTTC. This codes for CAWSVLQGPYEQYF.

V usage is TRBV2 and J usage is TRBJ1-1; D is uncertain. Deletions cut 0 bases from V and 1 base from J, with 12 bases between. The length of the CDR3 is 16 residues. CDR1 and CDR2 from the germline V gene are SNHLY and FYNNEI. Written as DNA, the CDR3 is TGTGCCAGCAGTGAAGCGCAGTGGTGGGCGAACACTGAAGCTTTCTTT. Protein product: CASSEAQWWANTEAFF.

The CDR3 DNA sequence: TGTGCCAGCAGTGACTCGACAGGGGGCTACACCTTC. Translation: CASSDSTGGYTF. The chain carries TRBV6-4 and TRBJ1-2; TRBD1 matches 7 bases. In germline, CDR1 is MRHNA, CDR2 SNTAGT. CDR3 length equals 12 residues. The V gene end was trimmed by 0 bases and the J gene end by 8 bases; junction bases not matched to a gene: 0.

This clone appeared a single time. The V and J genes are TRBV7-9 and TRBJ1-5; no firm D call. The ends were cut back, 3 bases at V and 3 bases at J, with 3 bases in the middle. The CDR3 runs 12 residues. CDR1 and CDR2 from the germline V gene are SEHNR and FQNEAQ (reference sequence). DNA for the CDR3: TGTGCCAGCAGCTTCTACAATCAGCCCCAGCATTTT. Translation: CASSFYNQPQHF.